This TCR beta chain derives from a study of glioma-infiltrating T cells (dated by TCRdb to about 2016). With respect to the entire study: The low-grade gliomas were WHO grade II oligodendrogliomas or astrocytomas, while the glioblastomas were WHO grade IV tumors sampled at initial diagnosis rather than at recurrent diagnosis. Before surgery, glioma patients were given dexamethasone for six or fewer days. Three low-grade glioma patients, fewer than 10 primary glioblastoma patients and three non-glioma patients contributing non-neoplastic brain tissue were included in the paired cohort. To measure divergence between tissue and blood T-cell populations, each tissue-infiltrating repertoire was compared with the peripheral blood repertoire of the same patient. The sequencing target for blood libraries was about 4.5- to 10-fold coverage of approximately 1 million peripheral T cells. Glioma tissue, non-neoplastic brain tissue and matched peripheral blood mononuclear cells were used as sources from which TCR alpha- and beta-chain repertoires were sequenced. What the work shows at the level of the full study, not this receptor alone: Very few CDR3 sequences were found to be shared between tissue and blood, and this scarcity was attributed to high CDR3 diversity and limited sampling. A signature set of shared blood CDR3 motifs marked patients with low tissue-blood divergence and was depleted in highly divergent patients. Small numbers underpinned the group comparisons: under ten glioblastoma patients, three low-grade glioma patients and three non-neoplastic patients. VJ-independent divergence between tissue and blood was below expectation in non-neoplastic patients but above expectation in all gliomas, especially low-grade gliomas.

The CDR3 covers 15 residues, taking in both the cysteine and the phenylalanine. The sequence is cut down to CDR3 DNA, 45 bases in frame from base 1. CDR1 and CDR2 are read off the germline V gene as LGHNA and YSLEER. Immediately after resection, surgical brain or tumor specimens were cryofrozen in liquid nitrogen, and peripheral blood cells were collected at the same time. A note on this clonotype: This receptor's antigen is unknown. This clone may be a read error of a much larger clone one base away.

The iRepertoire nested amplicon-rescue multiplex PCR (arm-PCR) platform was used to amplify TCR alpha and beta CDR3 regions from RNA. For one-step reverse transcription and amplification, roughly 85-400 ng of tissue mRNA or PBMC total RNA was used as input. Following bead purification, Illumina adapters were added by a secondary multiplex PCR, and the libraries were gel-purified between 200 and 400 bp. Demultiplexing relied on internal 6-nucleotide barcodes carried by the libraries. Libraries were sequenced on an Illumina MiSeq with 2x220 or 2x250 nucleotide paired-end reads. On the authors' methods: Paired reads were merged using FLASH 1.2.11 and aligned with BWA-MEM to the GRCh37 human genome, and TRA and TRB reads were then extracted. V and J assignment used an IMGT-derived reference of cassette sequences and CDR3 motifs that included pseudogenes. Three-frame translation of reads was performed, and productive CDR3s were defined as those with a C...FGXG motif and no stop codons. Clonotypes were defined as unique combinations of V-J cassette pair and CDR3 amino acid sequence. Reads were filtered by Hamming distance, with the threshold set by the sequence error rate of each sample in mapped regions. Using fastp at Q25 and MiXCR, TCRdb reprocessed the public reads and kept productive beta chains. When rows share a CDR3 protein, they turn into one entry using the most common DNA and genes. The V and J calls here are based on TCRdb, not the publication. The sample includes around 390,000 distinct CDR3 sequences, with 41% observed a single time. The ten largest clonotypes hold approximately 12% of the sample.

The sample taken for sequencing was glioma tissue, nonneoplastic brain tissue, or PBMCs (not recorded which). The sequence joins TRBV4-3 to TRBJ1-2; the D gene cannot be named for sure. The TCR was taken from a human donor with low-grade glioma or glioblastoma, undergoing nonglioma brain surgery, or in good health (not recorded which). At the DNA level, the sequence is TGCGCCAGCAGCCAAGATGGCCTGGTTGGGGAGGGCTTCACCTTC. It specifies CASSQDGLVGEGFTF.